Sequencing of this T cell receptor beta chain was carried out in a study of OX40 agonist ivuxolimab in advanced cancers. Study as a whole: Hepatocellular carcinoma, melanoma, renal cell or head and neck cancer was diagnosed in the dose-escalation patients. Points from the study as a whole: Among some nonresponders, normalized T-cell clonal expansion was also low.

Profiling relied on immunoSEQ multiplex PCR, and the TCRdb table lists in-frame clones only, not all of them. Of 45,000 to 65,000 clones listed, 88% are singletons. Comment on this clone: Its target is unknown. A read error may produce the germline difference seen at one junction end.

The germline V gene has CDR1 MDHEN and CDR2 SYDVKM. The CDR3 covers 15 residues. Enrollment shut out patients with autoimmune disease history or systemic immunosuppression. This clonotype was obtained from an adult with an advanced solid tumor such as melanoma, head and neck, liver or kidney cancer. The chain carries TRBV28 and TRBJ1-2; maybe TRBD1 (5 bases). The input for sequencing was CD4+ or CD8+ T cells sorted from blood, taken in a trial of the OX40 agonist ivuxolimab. The DNA for the CDR3 is TGTGCCAGCAGCTTATCCATCAGGGTTGCCTATGGCTACACCTTC. It encodes CASSLSIRVAYGYTF.